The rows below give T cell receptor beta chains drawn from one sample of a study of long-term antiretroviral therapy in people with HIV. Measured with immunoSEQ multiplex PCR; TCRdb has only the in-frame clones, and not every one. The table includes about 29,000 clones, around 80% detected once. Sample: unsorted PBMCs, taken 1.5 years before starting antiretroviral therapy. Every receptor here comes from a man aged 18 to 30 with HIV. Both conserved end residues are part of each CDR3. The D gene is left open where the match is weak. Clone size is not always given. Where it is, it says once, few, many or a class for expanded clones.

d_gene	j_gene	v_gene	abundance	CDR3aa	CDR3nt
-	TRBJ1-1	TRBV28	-	CASSLFGVSGVRKGAFF	TGTGCCAGCAGTTTATTCGGTGTGTCAGGGGTGCGTAAAGGAGCTTTCTTT
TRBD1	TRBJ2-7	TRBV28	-	CASSLLGTGVYEQYF	TGTGCCAGCAGTTTATTAGGGACAGGGGTCTACGAGCAGTACTTC
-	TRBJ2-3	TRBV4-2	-	CASSGGAGTDTQYF	TGTGCCAGCAGCGGGGGGGCCGGCACAGATACGCAGTATTTT
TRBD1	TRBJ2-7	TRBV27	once	CASSLYGQGTYEQYF	TGTGCCAGCAGTTTATATGGACAGGGCACCTACGAGCAGTACTTC
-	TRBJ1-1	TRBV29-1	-	CSVVMRRPMGLNTEAFF	TGCAGCGTTGTAATGCGGCGACCAATGGGTTTGAACACTGAAGCTTTCTTT
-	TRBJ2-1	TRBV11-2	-	CASSLAGAEQFF	TGTGCCAGCAGCTTAGCGGGGGCGGAGCAGTTCTTC
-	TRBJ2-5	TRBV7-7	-	CASSAARRMSSQETQYF	TGTGCTAGCAGCGCAGCCCGACGGATGTCTAGCCAAGAGACCCAGTACTTC
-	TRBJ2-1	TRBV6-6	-	CASSDDSYNEQFF	TGTGCCAGCAGTGACGACAGTTACAATGAGCAGTTCTTC
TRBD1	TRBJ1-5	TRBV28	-	CASSPGDRPNQPQHF	TGTGCCAGCAGTCCCGGGGACAGACCCAATCAGCCCCAGCATTTT
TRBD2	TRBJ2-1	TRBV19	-	CASSLAGGGMYNEQFF	TGTGCCAGTAGCCTAGCGGGAGGGGGTATGTACAATGAGCAGTTCTTC
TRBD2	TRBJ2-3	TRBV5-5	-	CASSLTSGAYTQYF	TGTGCCAGCAGCTTGACTAGCGGCGCGTATACGCAGTATTTT
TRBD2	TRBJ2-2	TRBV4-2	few	CASSQDGLAGALSTGELFF	TGTGCCAGCAGCCAGGACGGACTAGCGGGGGCCTTGTCTACCGGGGAGCTGTTTTTT
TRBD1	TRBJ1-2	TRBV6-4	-	CASSSGGSPYGYTF	TGTGCCAGCAGTTCAGGGGGCTCCCCCTATGGCTACACCTTC
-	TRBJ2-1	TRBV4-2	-	CASSQDLWAYSYNEQFF	TGTGCCAGCAGCCAAGATCTTTGGGCTTACTCCTACAATGAGCAGTTCTTC
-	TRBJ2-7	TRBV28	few	CASSLVGRDLGEQYF	TGTGCCAGCAGTTTAGTTGGACGGGATCTAGGGGAGCAGTACTTC
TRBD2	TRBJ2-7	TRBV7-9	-	CASSLGGSGSGEQYF	TGTGCCAGCAGCTTAGGGGGAAGCGGGAGCGGCGAGCAGTACTTC
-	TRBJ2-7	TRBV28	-	CASSPTGPLSPEQYF	TGTGCCAGCAGCCCCACGGGCCCCCTATCCCCCGAGCAGTACTTC
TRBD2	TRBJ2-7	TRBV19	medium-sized	CASSIASGDEQYF	TGTGCCAGTAGTATTGCTAGCGGGGACGAGCAGTACTTC
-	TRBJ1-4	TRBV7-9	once	CASSLVREANEKLFF	TGTGCCAGCAGCTTAGTCAGGGAGGCTAATGAAAAACTGTTTTTT
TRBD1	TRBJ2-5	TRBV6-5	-	CASTQTGVETQYF	TGTGCCAGCACCCAGACAGGGGTAGAGACCCAGTACTTC